The clone carrying this TCR beta chain was found many times. As for time point: before trial treatment. The data are from a study of low-dose radiotherapy and immunotherapy resistance in tumors. Turning to the study itself: Intravenous cyclophosphamide at 200 mg/m2 preceded radiation and immunotherapy by one day, every two weeks. Patients received 300 mg of oral aspirin each day across four cycles, commencing on cycle 1 day 1.

CDR3 length: 13 amino acids. Trimming left V 2 bases short and J 2 bases short, with 4 bases between. Looked up from germline, CDR1 is SGHVS and CDR2 is FNYEAQ. Covering alpha and beta chains, TRAV- and TRBV-specific primers were used for the first-strand cDNA. TCR amplification involved 20 to 25 PCR cycles with a constant-region primer and V-primer adapter. TCRdb recomputed calls from the reads with MiXCR, one row per CDR3 protein. The repertoire holds nearly 95,000 distinct CDR3 sequences, with more than 7.5% as singletons. The V gene is TRBV7-6, the J gene TRBJ1-3; D is uncertain. This specimen was PBMCs, taken before treatment. The clonotype comes from a male donor with prostate cancer. CDR3 amino acids: CASSLPTGNTIYF. The CDR3 DNA sequence: TGTGCCAGCAGCTTACCGACTGGAAACACCATATATTTT. Combining the CDR3 with reference TRBV7-6 and TRBJ1-3 gives the whole variable domain GAGVSQSPRYKVTKRGQDVALRCDPISGHVSLYWYRQALGQGPEFLTYFNYEAQQDKSGLPNDRFSAERPEGSISTLTIQRTEQRDSAMYRCASSLPTGNTIYFGEGSWLTVV.